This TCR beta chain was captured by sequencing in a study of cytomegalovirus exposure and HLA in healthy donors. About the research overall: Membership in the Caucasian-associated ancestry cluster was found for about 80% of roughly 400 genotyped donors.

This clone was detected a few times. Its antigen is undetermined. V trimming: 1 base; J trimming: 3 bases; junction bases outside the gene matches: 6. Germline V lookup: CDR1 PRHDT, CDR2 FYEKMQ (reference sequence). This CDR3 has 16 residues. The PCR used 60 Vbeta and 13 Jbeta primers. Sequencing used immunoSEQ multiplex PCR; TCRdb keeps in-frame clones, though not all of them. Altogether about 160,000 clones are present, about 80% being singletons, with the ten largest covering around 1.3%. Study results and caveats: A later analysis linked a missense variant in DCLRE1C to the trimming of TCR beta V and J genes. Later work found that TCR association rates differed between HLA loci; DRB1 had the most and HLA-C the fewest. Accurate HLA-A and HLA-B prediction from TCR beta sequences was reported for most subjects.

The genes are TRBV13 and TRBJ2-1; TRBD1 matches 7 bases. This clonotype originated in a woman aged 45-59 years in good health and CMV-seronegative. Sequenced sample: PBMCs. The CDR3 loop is CASSLEGGGSYNEQFF. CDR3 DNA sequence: TGTGCCAGCAGCTTAGAAGGGGGCGGCAGCTACAATGAGCAGTTCTTC.